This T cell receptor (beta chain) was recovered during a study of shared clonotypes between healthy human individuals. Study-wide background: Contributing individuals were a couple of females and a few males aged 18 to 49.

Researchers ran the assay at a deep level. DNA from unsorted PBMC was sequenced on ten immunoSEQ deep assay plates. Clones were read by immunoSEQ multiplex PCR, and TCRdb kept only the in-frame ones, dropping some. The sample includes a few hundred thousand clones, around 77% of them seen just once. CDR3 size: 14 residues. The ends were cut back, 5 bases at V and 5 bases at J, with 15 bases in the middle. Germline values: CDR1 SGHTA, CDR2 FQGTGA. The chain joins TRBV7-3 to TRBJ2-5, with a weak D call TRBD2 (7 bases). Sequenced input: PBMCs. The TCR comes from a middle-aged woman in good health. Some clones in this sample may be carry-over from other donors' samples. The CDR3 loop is CASSPEGGMETQYF. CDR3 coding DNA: TGTGCCAGCAGCCCCGAGGGGGGGATGGAGACCCAGTACTTC.